One and the same sample provided the 7 T cell receptor beta chains below, sequenced in a study of blood T cell repertoires in COVID-19. TCRdb's table, derived via immunoSEQ multiplex PCR, lists solely in-frame clones and lacks some. The sample contains over 30,000 clones, roughly 80% of which appear only once. The specimen was peripheral blood. The receptors were gathered from a man older than 75 with active or convalescent COVID-19.

V and J are TRBV6-2 or TRBV6-3 and TRBJ2-2; 8 bases map to TRBD1. V gave up 4 bases and J gave up 4 bases; unmatched junction bases: 2. Germline V CDR1 and CDR2: MNHEY, SVGEGT. The CDR3 loop spans 14 amino acids. CDR3 loop: CASSFTGGTGELFF. The CDR3, as DNA: TGTGCCAGCAGTTTCACAGGGGGCACCGGGGAGCTGTTTTTT.

The CDR3 reads CASSRDYQETQYF. CDR3 sequence (DNA): TGCGCCAGCAGCCGGGACTACCAAGAGACCCAGTACTTC. The genes are TRBV5-1 and TRBJ2-5, with D perhaps matching TRBD2 (6 bases). The CDR3 contains 13 residues. Trimming removed 4 bases from V and 0 bases from J, with 7 bases in between. CDR1 is SGHRS and CDR2 is YFSETQ in the germline V gene.

CDR3 amino acids: CASSPLAVTHNQPQHF. The CDR3 DNA reads as TGTGCCAGTAGTCCTCTTGCGGTTACCCACAATCAGCCCCAGCATTTT. The chain is built from TRBV19 and TRBJ1-5; D is undetermined. V was clipped by 5 bases and J by 3 bases, with 17 bases between them. CDR1 is LNHDA and CDR2 is SQIVND in the germline V gene (reference sequence). The CDR3 runs 16 residues.

The chain couples TRBV2 to TRBJ1-1, with TRBD1 as a possible D gene (6 bases). The V end lost 6 bases, the J end lost 4 bases, and 18 bases lay between the germline ends. The length of the CDR3 is 15 residues. Germline CDR1 SNHLY, CDR2 FYNNEI. The CDR3 is CASRDQGRRSTEAFF. CDR3 DNA sequence: TGTGCCAGCAGGGATCAGGGGCGTAGAAGCACTGAAGCTTTCTTT.

This clone was observed a handful of times. CDR3: CASSELVGTGGQPQHF. The CDR3 DNA follows: TGTGCCAGCAGTGAATTGGTTGGGACAGGGGGTCAGCCCCAGCATTTT. This sequence joins TRBV6-1 and TRBJ1-5, with TRBD1 matching over 11 bases. This CDR3 is built from 16 residues. From germline, CDR1 is MNHNS and CDR2 SASEGT. After removal of 2 bases from V and 6 bases from J, the junction contained 6 bases not matched to a gene.

This clone turned up a few times. This chain joins TRBV9 and TRBJ1-1; no clear D gene. There are 15 residues in the CDR3. The V end lost 2 bases, the J end lost 4 bases, and 15 bases lay between the germline ends. From germline, CDR1 is SGDLS and CDR2 YYNGEE. The CDR3 bases are TGTGCCAGCAGCGTCCTCGGAGGCCAGGCCACTGAAGCTTTCTTT. Its translation is CASSVLGGQATEAFF.

The chain links TRBV10-3 to TRBJ1-2; TRBD1 matches 8 bases. In germline, CDR1 is ENHRY, CDR2 SYGVKD. The junction had 15 bases not matched to a gene; V was cut back by 8 bases and J by 4 bases. This CDR3 comprises 16 residues. DNA of the CDR3: TGTGCCATCCTAGGCCAGGGGGCAGCGGGCTTCTATGGCTACACCTTC. It translates to CAILGQGAAGFYGYTF.